This passage covers 23 T cell receptor beta chains from one sample sequenced in a study of T cells in women clearing cervical HPV infection (dated by TCRdb to 2017 to 2018). Library prep was done by the immunoSEQ multiplex PCR assay. Not all clones reach the TCRdb copy of this immuneACCESS table, which keeps in-frame sequences only. Checked studies attribute under half of the gap to unresolved V genes and leave the rest unexplained. This sample's table contains 20,000 to 25,000 clones. The ten biggest clones cover 6.7% of the sample. The specimen was blood buffy coat. The source is a woman between 18 and 75 years old with a cervical HPV16 infection that either progressed to CIN3+ or cleared (not recorded which).

About this clone: The read gets to within 3 residues of the CDR3 end, and the germline J gene fills in the rest. The chain links TRBV19 to TRBJ2-3; a possible D gene is TRBD1 (6 bases). The V gene's germline CDR1 is LNHDA and CDR2 SQIVND (reference sequence). The CDR3 is 14 residues long. CDR3 in amino acids: CASSVQGSNQPQYF. The sequenced part of the CDR3 DNA is TGTGCCAGTAGTGTACAGGGTAGCAATCAGCCG.

The CDR3 bases that were read are TGTGCCAGCAGCTTAGAGACAGGGAGGACAGATACG. It specifies CASSLETGRTDT. The full CDR3 reads CASSLETGRTDTQYF. The V and J genes are TRBV7-3 and TRBJ2-3; possibly TRBD1 for D (7 bases). The read finishes 3 residues shy of the CDR3 end, and the germline J gene is used to complete it. Trimming took off 2 bases at V and 3 bases at J, with 12 bases between the two ends. This CDR3 spans 15 amino acids. CDR1 is SGHTA and CDR2 is FQGTGA in the germline V gene.

The sequenced part of the CDR3 DNA is TGTGCCAGCCGCGGAGAGCGGCACTACAATGAC. Protein product: CASRGERHYND. The CDR3 in its entirety is CASRGERHYNDYTF. The chain joins TRBV6-2 or TRBV6-3 to TRBJ1-2, with unresolved D. Read data end 3 residues before the CDR3 end; the end is taken from the germline J gene. The length of the CDR3 is 14 residues. Germline CDR1 MNHEY, CDR2 SVGEGT.

For this clone: The sequenced fragment ends 3 residues before the CDR3 boundary, so the rest is inferred from the germline J gene. The V gene is TRBV19, the J gene TRBJ2-3; D ambiguous. Germline V CDR1 and CDR2: LNHDA, SQIVND (reference sequence). With 2 bases removed from V and 6 bases from J, the gap between germline ends came to 12 bases. This CDR3 has 14 residues. CDR3 region: CASSIRADADTQYF. The sequenced CDR3 bases are TGTGCCAGTAGTATAAGGGCCGACGCGGATACG.

Frequency places this clone as medium-sized. The CDR3 sequence is CASSPPSRYQETQYF. The CDR3 bases that were read are TGTGCCAGCTCACCACCGTCCAGATACCAAGAGACC. The chain carries TRBV18 and TRBJ2-5; D remains ambiguous. The read gets to within 3 residues of the CDR3 end, and the germline J gene fills in the rest. The CDR3 has 15 residues. Germline CDR1 is KGHSH and CDR2 is LQKENI. The germline V and J ends were trimmed by 0 bases and 0 bases, with 8 bases remaining between them.

Concerning this clone itself: The CDR3 goes on 3 residues after the read ends, and that part is filled in from the germline J gene. V is TRBV2 and J is TRBJ2-5, with 15 bases identical to TRBD2. V gave up 4 bases and J gave up 2 bases; unmatched junction bases: 2. The V gene's germline CDR1 is SNHLY and CDR2 FYNNEI. The CDR3 is made up of 16 amino acids. The sequenced part of the CDR3 DNA is TGTGCCAGCAGTGGCGGGACTAGCGGGAGGCAAGAGACC. This translates into CASSGGTSGRQET. In full, the CDR3 is CASSGGTSGRQETQYF.

A remark on this clone: The CDR3 end falls 3 residues outside the read, so it is completed with the germline J gene. The J gene is TRBJ2-1, the V gene TRBV6-2 or TRBV6-3, with D perhaps TRBD1 or TRBD2 (5 bases each). This CDR3 spans 12 amino acids. V lost 6 bases, J lost 7 bases, and 10 bases lay in between. Germline V gene lookup returns CDR1 MNHEY and CDR2 SVGEGT. The sequenced CDR3 bases are TGTGCCAGCAGCCAGGGAGTAAATGAG. It translates to CASSQGVNE. The whole CDR3 sequence is CASSQGVNEQFF.

About this clone itself: At one boundary the junction diverges from the germline segment, which might be a read error. The CDR3 end is not reached by the read, which stops 3 residues before it; the germline J gene fills it in. Other DNA sequences in this specimen translate into the identical CDR3. V is TRBV7-9 and J is TRBJ1-2; weak D call: TRBD1 (6 bases). The CDR3 covers 12 residues. Germline loops: CDR1 SEHNR, CDR2 FQNEAQ (reference sequence). CDR3 loop: CASSTGQYGYTF. The sequenced CDR3 bases are TGTGCCAGCAGCACAGGACAGTATGGA.

Comment on this clone: The sequenced fragment ends 3 residues before the CDR3 boundary, so the rest is inferred from the germline J gene. The chain joins TRBV5-6 to TRBJ1-1, with 11 bases matching TRBD1. The CDR3 is made up of 15 amino acids. Losses at the gene ends were 3 bases for V and 4 bases for J; bases not matched to a gene: 5. CDR1 and CDR2 (germline): SGHDT, YYEEEE. The CDR3 loop reads CASSSWGTGGTEAFF. The sequenced CDR3 bases are TGTGCCAGCAGCTCGTGGGGGACAGGGGGCACTGAA.

About this clone itself: The CDR3 end lies 3 residues beyond the end of the read and is filled in from the germline J gene. This chain connects TRBV5-1 to TRBJ2-7; possibly TRBD2 for D (7 bases). Germline-derived CDR1 and CDR2 are SGHRS and YFSETQ. The CDR3 covers 14 residues. V dropped 0 bases and J dropped 6 bases, with 13 bases sitting between them. The sequenced part of the CDR3 DNA is TGCGCCAGCAGCTTGGATTCAGGGGAGGGCGAG. Its protein is CASSLDSGEGE. In full, the CDR3 reads CASSLDSGEGEQYF.

With respect to this clone: The CDR3 is cut off 3 residues early in the read; its end comes from the germline J gene. The rearrangement links TRBV18 to TRBJ2-3; TRBD2 aligns across 9 bases. V was pared by 0 bases and J by 7 bases, with 2 bases of the junction left unmatched. The CDR3 is 14 amino acids. CDR1 and CDR2 (germline): KGHSH, LQKENI. CDR3 residues: CASSPPASGNTQYF. Partial CDR3 DNA: TGTGCCAGCTCACCACCCGCTAGCGGGAATACG.

Notes on this clone: The CDR3 end falls 3 residues outside the read, so it is completed with the germline J gene. This chain connects TRBV7-2 to TRBJ2-2; TRBD2 matches at 7 bases. The germline V gene has CDR1 SGHTA and CDR2 FQGNSA. The CDR3 spans 16 residues. This chain's CDR3 is CASSLARGWVNEKLFF. The DNA read from the CDR3 is TGTGCCAGCAGCTTAGCGCGGGGGTGGGTCAATGAAAAG.

Comment on this clone: Coverage ceases 3 residues before the CDR3 finishes, and the germline J gene fills in the end. The rearrangement uses TRBV19 and TRBJ2-7, with 11 bases matching TRBD1. V shed 4 bases, J shed 1 base, and the junction held 6 bases outside the gene matches. The CDR3 sequence is 16 residues long. The germline CDR1 and CDR2 sequences are LNHDA and SQIVND (reference sequence). CDR3 bases read: TGTGCCAGTAGTAGAACCGGGACAGGGGGATCCTACGAG. Its protein product is CASSRTGTGGSYE. The complete CDR3 sequence is CASSRTGTGGSYEQYF.

A remark on this clone: The read ends 3 residues before the CDR3 terminus; that terminus is restored from the germline J gene. This sequence joins TRBV29-1 and TRBJ2-5; D may be TRBD1 (5 bases). CDR3 length: 15 residues. Trimming cost V 7 bases and J 2 bases, with 20 bases left between them. Germline V gene sequence: CDR1 SQVTM, CDR2 ANQGSEA. The CDR3 protein is CSAGTDRSDQETQYF. The DNA read from the CDR3 is TGCAGCGCCGGAACAGACAGATCCGATCAAGAGACC.

In the case of this clone: Read data end 3 residues before the CDR3 end; the end is taken from the germline J gene. The chain carries TRBV7-3 and TRBJ1-6, with no clear D. Germline V gene sequence: CDR1 SGHTA, CDR2 FQGTGA. Deletions cut 4 bases from V and 6 bases from J, with 7 bases between. The CDR3 runs 13 residues. The CDR3 bases that were read are TGTGCCAGCAGCTCCAGGATTAATTCACCC. Translating gives CASSSRINSP. The entire CDR3 protein reads CASSSRINSPLHF.

Note on this clone: The read falls 3 residues short of the CDR3 end, and the missing part is taken from the germline J gene. The V call is TRBV20-1, the J call TRBJ2-5, with 11 bases aligning to TRBD2. This CDR3 is 14 amino acids long. Germline CDR1 DFQATT, CDR2 SNEGSKA (reference sequence). V lost 3 bases and J lost 4; bases outside the gene matches: 4. The CDR3 bases that were read are TGCAGTGCTAGGGTAGCGGGAGGGTCAGAGACC. It yields the protein CSARVAGGSET. The whole CDR3 region reads CSARVAGGSETQYF.

Details on this clone: The CDR3 end lies 3 residues beyond the end of the read and is filled in from the germline J gene. The J gene is TRBJ2-2, the V gene TRBV6-2 or TRBV6-3, with unresolved D. CDR1 and CDR2 from the germline V gene are MNHEY and SVGEGT. The CDR3 is 13 amino acids. The part of the CDR3 DNA that was read is TGTGCCAGCGAGAAGAGCTCTAATGAAAAG. Translated: CASEKSSNEK. The complete CDR3 protein is CASEKSSNEKLFF.

A remark on this clone: With the read ending 3 residues before the CDR3 end, the germline J gene is used to fill in that end. The gene calls are TRBV20-1 and TRBJ2-1; D is possibly TRBD2 (6 bases). Germline CDR1 reads DFQATT; CDR2 reads SNEGSKA (reference sequence). Trimming cost V 0 bases and J 6 bases, with 15 bases left between them. This CDR3 has 15 amino acids. CDR3 DNA, as far as it was read: TGCAGTGCTAGAGATCAGGAGGGAGCGGGCAATGAG. It yields the protein CSARDQEGAGNE. The complete CDR3 reads CSARDQEGAGNEQFF.

With regard to this clone: Read sequence stops 3 residues before the CDR3 end, and the germline J gene provides the missing end. V and J are TRBV12-3 or TRBV12-4 and TRBJ1-6; maybe TRBD1 (6 bases). This CDR3 is built from 15 residues. The ends were cut back, 1 base at V and 7 bases at J, with 11 bases in the middle. CDR3 residues: CASSLGGQINSPLHF. The CDR3 bases that were read are TGTGCCAGCAGTTTAGGGGGGCAGATCAATTCACCC.

Measured by frequency, this clone is medium-sized. The read gets to within 3 residues of the CDR3 end, and the germline J gene fills in the rest. The J gene is TRBJ2-3, the V gene TRBV18, with a tentative D call TRBD1 (6 bases). Germline assignment: CDR1 KGHSH and CDR2 LQKENI. The CDR3 consists of 17 residues. V was trimmed by 6 bases and J by 4 bases, leaving 23 bases between them. The part of the CDR3 DNA that was read is TGTGCCAGCTCTGAAAATGTGGGGGCGATAGGCTCAGATACG. Translation: CASSENVGAIGSDT. Given in full, the CDR3 is CASSENVGAIGSDTQYF. Complete variable domain (other parts from reference TRBV18 and TRBJ2-3): NAGVMQNPRHLVRRRGQEARLRCSPMKGHSHVYWYRQLPEEGLKFMVYLQKENIIDESGMPKERFSAEFPKEGPSILRIQQVVRGDSAAYFCASSENVGAIGSDTQYFGPGTRLTVL.

Details on this clone: The read is 3 residues too short to cover the CDR3 end, so that end is filled in from the germline J gene. The rearrangement links TRBV7-9 to TRBJ2-1; 7 bases are shared with TRBD1. The CDR3 extends over 15 amino acids. CDR1 is SEHNR and CDR2 is FQNEAQ in the germline V gene (reference sequence). The V segment lost 0 bases and the J segment 7 bases; nucleotides outside the gene matches: 6. The CDR3 loop is CASSLAGGATNEQFF. The CDR3 bases that were read are TGTGCCAGCAGCTTAGCAGGGGGCGCGACGAATGAG.

To note about this clone: The read terminates 3 residues before the CDR3 end, so the remaining end is supplied by the germline J gene. This sequence joins TRBV7-6 and TRBJ1-6; 7 bases fit TRBD1. Germline V CDR1 and CDR2: SGHVS, FNYEAQ. The CDR3 is made up of 16 amino acids. V was clipped by 5 bases and J by 6 bases; unmatched bases: 10. CDR3 residues: CASSPTSRGSNSPLHF. The sequenced part of the CDR3 DNA is TGTGCCAGCAGCCCCACGTCCAGGGGGAGTAATTCACCC.

Note on this clone: The read stops 3 residues short of the end of the CDR3; the missing end is completed from the germline J gene. The same CDR3 arises from other DNA sequences in this sample as well. The rearrangement joins TRBV6-1 to TRBJ1-1; 7 bases fit TRBD1. The CDR3 length is 11 residues. Germline CDR1 reads MNHNS; CDR2 reads SASEGT. Here the CDR3 reads CASSAQGIAFF. Incomplete CDR3 DNA: TGTGCCAGCAGTGCACAGGGGATA.